The 23 T cell receptor beta chains reported below all come from one sample, sequenced in a study of CXCR3-negative and CXCR3-positive naive CD8 T cells. The study, taken as a whole, reports: Hydrophobicity of TRB CDR3s was greater in CXCR3-positive naive cells than in CXCR3-negative naive cells.

These receptors' antigens are unknown. Each TRB cDNA library was prepared by 5' RACE (with UMI labels). From its re-call of the 5' RACE reads, TCRdb lists each CDR3 protein once, without DNA. Recorded here are around 140,000 distinct CDR3 sequences; the top ten clones represent 0.41%. Sequences were obtained from naive CXCR3+ CD8+ T cells from blood. Subset noted: CD45RO-CCR7+CD27+CD95- naive CD8+ T cells expressing CXCR3 (TNR3+). Receptors originate from a human donor in good health. Some clones in this sample may be carry-over from other donors' samples.

V usage is TRBV19 and J usage is TRBJ1-1; TCRdb gives TRBD1 as the D gene, but with no DNA this cannot be confirmed. CDR3 size: 16 residues. CDR1 LNHDA and CDR2 SQIVND come from the germline V gene (reference sequence). CDR3 protein: CASSSAQGETNTEAFF.

V and J are TRBV15 and TRBJ2-5. Germline assignment: CDR1 LNHNV and CDR2 YYDKDF (reference sequence). This CDR3 is 15 amino acids long. CDR3 loop: CATSRGTELQETQYF.

The chain couples TRBV12-3 or TRBV12-4 to TRBJ2-1; checking the TCRdb D call of TRBD1 is not possible without DNA. The CDR3 extends over 17 amino acids. This chain's CDR3 is CASSLSMSRSGGDEQFF.

V usage is TRBV28 and J usage is TRBJ1-1; without DNA, the TCRdb call of TRBD1 cannot be checked. This CDR3 spans 13 amino acids. Germline-derived CDR1 and CDR2 are MDHEN and SYDVKM. The CDR3 spells CASGQSALTEAFF. Full variable domain (rest looked up from reference TRBV28 and TRBJ1-1): DVKVTQSSRYLVKRTGEKVFLECVQDMDHENMFWYRQDPGLGLRLIYFSYDVKMKEKGDIPEGYSVSREKKERFSLILESASTNQTSMYLCASGQSALTEAFFGQGTRLTVV.

This chain connects TRBV28 to TRBJ2-3; TCRdb's D gene call, TRBD2, goes unchecked for lack of DNA. There are 14 residues in the CDR3. CDR1 and CDR2 (germline): MDHEN, SYDVKM. This CDR3 reads CASTLWRGGDTQYF.

J is TRBJ1-1 and V is TRBV29-1. CDR1 and CDR2 from the germline V gene are SQVTM and ANQGSEA. CDR3 length: 11 residues. This CDR3 reads CSVGVNTEAFF.

V usage is TRBV6-5 and J usage is TRBJ2-7; checking the TCRdb D call of TRBD2 is not possible without DNA. The CDR3 is 15 residues long. The germline V gene encodes CDR1 MNHEY and CDR2 SVGAGI. The CDR3 reads CASSPGQASSYEQYF.

This chain joins TRBV11-1 and TRBJ2-1. The CDR3 spans 15 residues. Germline values: CDR1 SGHAT, CDR2 FQDESV (reference sequence). CDR3 sequence reads: CASSQGRTAYNEQFF.

The CDR3 loop is CASSYDWLGRGPYNEQFF. The chain is built from TRBV6-2 or TRBV6-3 and TRBJ2-1; TCRdb picks TRBD1, but there is no DNA to check that call. Germline V gives CDR1 MNHEY, CDR2 SVGEGT. The CDR3 sequence is 18 residues long.

This chain uses TRBV6-2 or TRBV6-3 with TRBJ2-1. The CDR3 has 14 amino acids. CDR1 is MNHEY, CDR2 SVGEGT, per germline. The CDR3 region is CASSKEVSYNEQFF.

The chain recombines TRBV2 with TRBJ2-1; the TCRdb D gene call, TRBD2, has no DNA to confirm it. Germline CDR1 reads SNHLY; CDR2 reads FYNNEI. The CDR3 spans 15 residues. CDR3: CASSFGINPHNEQFF. The full variable domain, with the rest looked up from reference TRBV2 and TRBJ2-1, is EPEVTQTPSHQVTQMGQEVILRCVPISNHLYFYWYRQILGQKVEFLVSFYNNEISEKSEIFDDQFSVERPDGSNFTLKIRSTKLEDSAMYFCASSFGINPHNEQFFGPGTRLTVL.

The rearrangement joins TRBV29-1 to TRBJ2-3. Germline V CDR1 and CDR2: SQVTM, ANQGSEA. The CDR3 has 11 residues. CDR3: CSVLFTDTQYF.

The rearrangement links TRBV2 to TRBJ1-4; TCRdb proposes TRBD1, but this gene call is untestable without DNA. This CDR3 has 14 residues. The germline V gene has CDR1 SNHLY and CDR2 FYNNEI. CDR3 loop: CASDAGTVNEKLFF.

The chain links TRBV7-9 to TRBJ2-3; TCRdb gives TRBD2 as the D gene, but with no DNA this cannot be confirmed. Germline V gene sequence: CDR1 SEHNR, CDR2 FQNEAQ (reference sequence). The CDR3 extends over 16 amino acids. The CDR3 region is CASGEVAGGPTDTQYF. Looking up the rest from reference TRBV7-9 and TRBJ2-3 gives the full variable domain: DTGVSQNPRHKITKRGQNVTFRCDPISEHNRLYWYRQTLGQGPEFLTYFQNEAQLEKSRLLSDRFSAERPKGSFSTLEIQRTEQGDSAMYLCASGEVAGGPTDTQYFGPGTRLTVL.

This rearrangement joins TRBV15 to TRBJ2-3. Germline CDR1 is LNHNV and CDR2 is YYDKDF (reference sequence). The CDR3 has 12 amino acids. The CDR3 spells CATKGRSGTQYF.

The gene calls are TRBV5-1 and TRBJ2-7; TCRdb names TRBD1, which stays unverified in the absence of DNA. The CDR3 loop spans 14 amino acids. In germline, CDR1 is SGHRS, CDR2 YFSETQ. CDR3 residues: CASSTGQGYYEQYF.

The chain is built from TRBV11-2 and TRBJ2-5; without DNA, the TCRdb call of TRBD2 cannot be checked. The CDR3 is 16 residues long. CDR1 SGHAT and CDR2 FQNNGV come from the germline V gene. CDR3 amino acids: CASSLVAASGDETQYF.

The V gene is TRBV30, the J gene TRBJ1-1; without DNA, the TCRdb call of TRBD1 cannot be checked. Germline V gives CDR1 GTSNPN, CDR2 SVGIG (reference sequence). The CDR3 is made up of 13 amino acids. CDR3 in amino acids: CAWSQDRAVEAFF.

The chain has TRBV13 and TRBJ2-1; no DNA is available, so the TRBD1 call from TCRdb remains unchecked. Looked up from germline, CDR1 is PRHDT and CDR2 is FYEKMQ (reference sequence). The CDR3 spans 14 residues. CDR3 region: CASSFTTPRNEQFF.

The CDR3 loop is CASSVGAAGNQPQHF. The chain couples TRBV9 to TRBJ1-5; without DNA, the TCRdb call of TRBD1 cannot be checked. Germline CDR1 is SGDLS and CDR2 is YYNGEE. CDR3 size: 15 residues.

The chain links TRBV19 to TRBJ1-5. This CDR3 has 13 amino acids. Germline CDR1 reads LNHDA; CDR2 reads SQIVND (reference sequence). This chain's CDR3 is CASTSQHNQPQHF.

The chain joins TRBV7-6 to TRBJ2-1; the TCRdb call, TRBD2, lacks DNA for checking. In germline, CDR1 is SGHVS, CDR2 FNYEAQ. CDR3 length: 15 residues. The CDR3: CASSPGASQYNEQFF.

J is TRBJ2-3 and V is TRBV4-1. The CDR3 loop spans 15 amino acids. Germline values: CDR1 MGHRA, CDR2 YSYEKL. The CDR3 here is CASSQDSAAADTQYF.